Listed here is a single TCR beta chain. The length of the CDR3 is 11 residues. Looked up from germline, CDR1 is SGHRS and CDR2 is YFSETQ. The V end lost 4 bases, the J end lost 3 bases, and 5 bases lay between the germline ends. These data originate in a study of control samples from healthy donors and cancer patients. Only in-frame clones appear in the TCRdb table, and some are missing; sequencing was by immunoSEQ multiplex PCR. The table has some 130,000 clones, 80% to 95% seen once. V is TRBV5-1 and J is TRBJ2-7; D is ambiguous. This TCR came from a man aged 35 to 55 in good health. Sequenced input: blood. In nucleotides, the CDR3 is TGCGCCAGCAGCCCGGGCTACGAGCAGTACTTC. Amino acid sequence: CASSPGYEQYF.